What follows is one TCR beta chain and its context. The V end lost 0 bases, the J end lost 5 bases, and 10 bases lay between the germline ends. The germline V gene encodes CDR1 KGHSH and CDR2 LQKENI. The CDR3 has 15 residues. These data originate in a study of control samples from healthy donors and cancer patients. Assay used: immunoSEQ multiplex PCR; TCRdb lists only in-frame clones, some missing. Of about 170,000 clones in the sample, 90% to 95% are singletons; the top ten hold about 1.6%. Sequencing was done on a sample of blood. The source of this sequence is a woman aged 25 to 39 in good health. The chain carries TRBV18 and TRBJ1-4; D perhaps matches TRBD1 (6 bases). The CDR3 reads CASSPPGQRNEKLFF. CDR3 DNA: TGTGCCAGCTCACCACCCGGACAGAGGAATGAAAAACTGTTTTTT.